The rows below give T cell receptor beta chains drawn from one sample of a study of T cell clones after liver transplantation. Method: immunoSEQ multiplex PCR; TCRdb's copy keeps in-frame clones and lacks some. Of 95,000 to 110,000 clones listed, roughly 80% are singletons. The specimen comprised CD4+ T cells from blood, sampled before liver transplant. The receptors here all came from a human donor who received a liver transplant. Each CDR3 is given with its conserved first and last residue. Size is omitted from some rows. Given values are once, few, many or a class for expanded clones.

TRBV7-2	TRBJ2-5	.	17	CASSPGGLAVSSGTQYF
TRBV5-8	TRBJ2-1	.	19	CASSSRAELPFVFSNEQFF
TRBV18	TRBJ1-3	few	16	CASSPRQGRTGNTIYF
TRBV9	TRBJ1-3	.	15	CASSVTSGSGNTIYF
TRBV19	TRBJ1-2	.	15	CASSNHGTAPYGYTF
TRBV10-3	TRBJ1-2	.	14	CAISESGTANGYTF
TRBV27	TRBJ1-2	.	14	CASSLSFTNYGYTF
TRBV27	TRBJ1-4	once	18	CASSERQGARLTNEKLFF
TRBV4-1	TRBJ1-6	.	18	CASSQEGSRTGWNSPLHF
TRBV5-1	TRBJ2-3	once	15	CASSNSGRTPDTQYF
TRBV5-1	TRBJ2-3	few	14	CASRTGPSTDTQYF
TRBV7-2	TRBJ1-2	.	15	CASSSRSTANYGYTF
TRBV28	TRBJ1-2	.	15	CASSSAGPPNYGYTF
TRBV10-2	TRBJ2-7	once	15	CASTSGREATYEQYF
TRBV18	TRBJ2-2	.	15	CASSPSLGNTGELFF
TRBV7-2	TRBJ2-4	.	18	CASSLQGVGVFAKNIQYF
TRBV7-2	TRBJ1-1	.	15	CASSLYEGRDTEAFF
TRBV6-1	TRBJ2-5	.	13	CASSVTGRETQYF
TRBV2	TRBJ1-1	.	13	CASRKGWSTEAFF
TRBV4-1	TRBJ1-2	.	14	CASSQERGGYGYTF
TRBV5-4	TRBJ1-1	.	13	CASSLGRYTEAFF
TRBV6-5	TRBJ2-2	.	15	CASSNRDSRTGELFF
TRBV7-8	TRBJ2-5	.	16	CASSLAGLAGRETQYF
TRBV19	TRBJ2-3	.	15	CASTSEGASTDTQYF
TRBV15	TRBJ2-5	.	15	CATSSRQRAGETQYF
TRBV5-6	TRBJ1-5	.	14	CASSLGQSNQPQHF
TRBV7-2	TRBJ1-2	once	13	CASSLAWAPGYTF
TRBV18	TRBJ2-5	once	13	CASSPPHQETQYF
TRBV6-5	TRBJ2-3	.	13	CASSDYSTDTQYF
TRBV18	TRBJ2-2	.	15	CASSPGQTNTGELFF
TRBV5-1	TRBJ2-3	.	17	CASSWPWLGSGTDTQYF
TRBV9	TRBJ2-7	few	13	CASSPNPRYEQYF
TRBV4-3	TRBJ2-3	.	14	CASSQVPSGDTQYF
TRBV7-2	TRBJ1-5	.	15	CASSPGGGSNQPQHF
TRBV7-8	TRBJ2-7	.	16	CASSRIDGQGAIEQYF
TRBV2	TRBJ2-7	few	13	CASRGVGSEEQYF
TRBV4-2	TRBJ1-5	.	19	CASSQDWDRPSGSNQPQHF
TRBV29-1	TRBJ1-2	.	14	CSVEGPSDGYGYTF
TRBV6-5	TRBJ1-5	.	15	CASSVQGTGYQPQHF
TRBV5-5	TRBJ2-3	few	14	CASSFGTHTDTQYF
TRBV27	TRBJ1-3	.	15	CASSLRGYSGNTIYF
TRBV7-9	TRBJ2-3	.	16	CASSSGLAGGTDTQYF
TRBV7-2	TRBJ2-7	.	15	CASSLSGTGGYEQYF
TRBV5-5	TRBJ1-3	.	15	CASSTTGNPGNTIYF
TRBV9	TRBJ1-1	.	14	CASSAPGSNTEAFF
TRBV28	TRBJ1-5	.	15	CASSSLQGGMEPQHF
TRBV4-3	TRBJ2-1	.	17	CASSPDLGGRSYNEQFF
TRBV4-1	TRBJ1-4	few	16	CASSQGRLIQREKLFF
TRBV5-1	TRBJ2-7	.	16	CASSSHTSGASYEQYF
TRBV2	TRBJ1-5	.	14	CASSRDKNNQPQHF
TRBV5-4	TRBJ2-6	.	18	CASTTNWGQGAGANVLTF
TRBV7-2	TRBJ2-7	.	11	CASSATYEQYF
TRBV28	TRBJ1-2	.	13	CASSLGTAYGYTF
TRBV27	TRBJ2-7	.	14	CASSLRGDTREQYF